This passage covers 21 T cell receptor beta chains from one sample sequenced in a study of blood T cell repertoires in COVID-19. The protocol was immunoSEQ multiplex PCR, while the TCRdb copy is restricted to in-frame clones and leaves out a portion. This table holds 150,000 or so clones, around 86% found once. Material for sequencing was peripheral blood. These receptors were collected from a man of 80 years or more with acute or convalescent COVID-19.

The chain combines TRBV4-1 with TRBJ1-1; 8 bases agree with TRBD1. Germline CDR1 MGHRA, CDR2 YSYEKL. The CDR3 runs to 16 residues. V shed 0 bases, J shed 4 bases, and the junction held 7 bases outside the gene matches. The CDR3 nucleotides read TGCGCCAGCAGCCAAGACCTGACAGGGGAGAGCACTGAAGCTTTCTTT. Its translation: CASSQDLTGESTEAFF.

The rearrangement uses TRBV7-9 and TRBJ2-1; D is ambiguous. The CDR3 loop spans 15 amino acids. V shed 5 bases and J shed 7 bases, with 18 bases lying between them. Germline V gene lookup returns CDR1 SEHNR and CDR2 FQNEAQ (reference sequence). The DNA of the CDR3 is TGTGCCAGCAGCCCAGAGGCGATTAGGTCGAATGAGCAGTTCTTC. Encoded protein: CASSPEAIRSNEQFF.

The V gene is TRBV5-4, the J gene TRBJ2-1; 12 bases map to TRBD2. CDR3 size: 17 residues. CDR1 is SGHNT, CDR2 YYREEE, per germline (reference sequence). V gave up 0 bases and J gave up 0 bases; unmatched junction bases: 1. CDR3 loop: CASSLASGGGSYNEQFF. The CDR3 bases are TGTGCCAGCAGCTTGGCTAGCGGGGGGGGCTCCTACAATGAGCAGTTCTTC. The full variable domain, completed using reference TRBV5-4 and TRBJ2-1, is ETGVTQSPTHLIKTRGQQVTLRCSSQSGHNTVSWYQQALGQGPQFIFQYYREEENGRGNFPPRFSGLQFPNYSSELNVNALELDDSALYLCASSLASGGGSYNEQFFGPGTRLTVL.

The rearrangement joins TRBV5-1 to TRBJ2-1, with TRBD2 identical over 11 bases. In germline, CDR1 is SGHRS, CDR2 YFSETQ. The V and J ends lost 1 base and 5 bases, in that order; junction bases with no gene match: 8. CDR3 size: 17 residues. CDR3 protein: CASSLRTSGWTNNEQFF. CDR3 DNA sequence: TGCGCCAGCAGCTTGCGGACTAGCGGGTGGACAAACAATGAGCAGTTCTTC.

The gene calls are TRBV7-2 and TRBJ2-2, with unresolved D. The CDR3 covers 14 residues. From germline, CDR1 is SGHTA and CDR2 FQGNSA. V lost 2 bases, J lost 6 bases, and 10 bases lay in between. The CDR3 here is CASSLFQQAGELFF. The CDR3 DNA sequence: TGTGCCAGCAGCTTATTTCAGCAGGCCGGGGAGCTGTTTTTT.

Here the CDR3 DNA reads TGTGCCAGCAGTCTAGGACAGGGATTCCCAATCACCTTC. The encoded protein is CASSLGQGFPITF. This rearrangement joins TRBV28 to TRBJ1-2; 8 positions match TRBD1. The CDR3 contains 13 residues. Germline trimming cut 5 bases from V and 13 bases from J; bases unmatched to any gene: 12. Germline V gene data show CDR1 as MDHEN and CDR2 as SYDVKM.

This clone was detected only once. The CDR3 DNA sequence: TGTGCCAGCAGTTACTTCAGGCAAGAGACCCAGTACTTC. Amino acid sequence: CASSYFRQETQYF. The chain has TRBV6-2 or TRBV6-3 and TRBJ2-5; D is uncertain. This CDR3 region has 13 residues. Germline values: CDR1 MNHEY, CDR2 SVGEGT. Trimming left V 1 base short and J 2 bases short, with 5 bases between.

This rearrangement joins TRBV19 to TRBJ1-1, with D possibly matching TRBD1 (5 bases). The V end lost 7 bases, the J end lost 11 bases, and 11 bases lay between the germline ends. The CDR3 covers 10 residues. The germline CDR1 and CDR2 sequences are LNHDA and SQIVND (reference sequence). This CDR3 is CASMGTLAFF. CDR3 DNA sequence: TGTGCCAGTATGGGGACTTTGGCTTTCTTT.

The chain employs TRBV11-2 and TRBJ2-7; TRBD2 might be the D (5 bases). From germline, CDR1 is SGHAT and CDR2 FQNNGV. The length of the CDR3 is 15 residues. Trimming cost V 4 bases and J 3 bases, with 16 bases left between them. CDR3 amino acids: CASSSLADFDYEQYF. The CDR3 DNA follows: TGTGCCAGCAGCTCCCTAGCTGACTTCGACTACGAGCAGTACTTC.

The gene calls are TRBV9 and TRBJ1-1; maybe TRBD1 (5 bases). This CDR3 is 14 amino acids long. Germline lookup yields CDR1 SGDLS and CDR2 YYNGEE. The ends were cut back, 0 bases at V and 10 bases at J, with 16 bases in the middle. The CDR3 reads CASSVGRGGPRAFF. The CDR3 bases are TGTGCCAGCAGCGTAGGGCGGGGGGGACCTAGAGCTTTCTTT.

This chain joins TRBV21-1 and TRBJ2-7; TRBD2, as called in the table, went unchecked against the DNA. TRBV21-1 is reported as a pseudogene. The CDR3 has 16 amino acids. CDR3 nucleotides: TGTGCCAGCAGCAAAACTCTAGCGGGGACCACCTACGAGCAGTACTTC. Translated: CASSKTLAGTTYEQYF.

The CDR3 is CAWMRKGLAGDGANVLTF. The CDR3 bases are TGTGCCTGGATGAGGAAGGGACTAGCGGGAGATGGGGCCAACGTCCTGACTTTC. The chain is built from TRBV30 and TRBJ2-6; 14 bases map to TRBD2. This CDR3 has 18 residues. The junction had 8 bases not matched to a gene; V was cut back by 4 bases and J by 3 bases. The V gene's germline CDR1 is GTSNPN and CDR2 SVGIG (reference sequence). The variable domain in full, with the rest retrieved from reference TRBV30 and TRBJ2-6, is SQTIHQWPATLVQPVGSPLSLECTVEGTSNPNLYWYRQAAGRGLQLLFYSVGIGQISSEVPQNLSASRPQDRQFILSSKKLLLSDSGFYLCAWMRKGLAGDGANVLTFGAGSRLTVL.

The chain couples TRBV6-5 to TRBJ1-1; possibly TRBD1 for D (6 bases). Trimming stripped 7 bases from V and 1 base from J, with 16 bases between. Looked up from germline, CDR1 is MNHEY and CDR2 is SVGAGI. The CDR3 contains 15 residues. Written as DNA, the CDR3 is TGTGCCAGCAACGTAGGACAGCTAAGGAACACTGAAGCTTTCTTT. This gives the protein CASNVGQLRNTEAFF.

The chain combines TRBV6-6 with TRBJ2-1, with D tentatively TRBD2 (5 bases). The CDR3 totals 12 residues. Germline V lookup: CDR1 MNHNY, CDR2 SVGAGI (reference sequence). V lost 0 bases to trimming and J lost 16 bases, with 13 bases between them. The CDR3 here is CASSYSRVRCFF. For the CDR3, the DNA is TGTGCCAGCAGTTACTCGAGGGTTAGATGTTTCTTC.

The rearrangement links TRBV7-9 to TRBJ2-7; 11 bases map to TRBD2. This CDR3 region has 16 residues. The germline CDR1 and CDR2 sequences are SEHNR and FQNEAQ (reference sequence). The V gene end was trimmed by 5 bases and the J gene end by 3 bases; junction bases not matched to a gene: 9. For the CDR3, the DNA is TGTGCCAGCAGCACCACCGGGACTAGCGGCTACTACGAGCAGTACTTC. Translated: CASSTTGTSGYYEQYF.

This sequence joins TRBV28 and TRBJ1-2; TRBD1 matches at 12 bases. The CDR3 extends over 15 amino acids. Germline values: CDR1 MDHEN, CDR2 SYDVKM. The V and J ends lost 4 bases and 7 bases, in that order; junction bases with no gene match: 7. The CDR3 coding sequence is TGTGCCAGCAGTTGGGGGACAGGGGGCGCGGGTGGCTACACCTTC. Residues: CASSWGTGGAGGYTF.

The chain combines TRBV5-4 with TRBJ2-5; tentative D call: TRBD1 (6 bases). The CDR3 sequence is 14 residues long. V dropped 0 bases and J dropped 2 bases, with 8 bases sitting between them. CDR1 and CDR2 from the germline V gene are SGHNT and YYREEE (reference sequence). CDR3 amino acids: CASSLGGTQETQYF. CDR3 DNA: TGTGCCAGCAGCTTGGGTGGGACACAAGAGACCCAGTACTTC.

The chain links TRBV10-3 to TRBJ2-5; TRBD1 is a possible D gene (6 bases). The germline V gene encodes CDR1 ENHRY and CDR2 SYGVKD. The germline V and J ends were trimmed by 11 bases and 2 bases, with 12 bases remaining between them. The CDR3 totals 12 residues. CDR3: CAVQGPQETQYF. The CDR3 DNA sequence: TGTGCCGTACAGGGACCTCAAGAGACCCAGTACTTC.

The V gene is TRBV9, the J gene TRBJ2-1; the D gene is possibly TRBD1 (6 bases). CDR1 SGDLS and CDR2 YYNGEE come from the germline V gene. CDR3 length: 12 residues. V lost 4 bases, J lost 15 bases, and 17 bases lay in between. CDR3 amino acids: CASSSRTAVLFF. The CDR3 nucleotides are TGTGCCAGCAGCAGTCGGACAGCCGTTTTGTTCTTC.

This chain joins TRBV7-2 and TRBJ2-1; no clear D. The V end was cut by 3 bases, the J end by 4 bases, with 10 bases between. The CDR3 is 14 residues long. The germline V gene encodes CDR1 SGHTA and CDR2 FQGNSA. CDR3 nucleotides: TGTGCCAGCAGCTTTTACACAGCATACAATGAGCAGTTCTTC. This codes for CASSFYTAYNEQFF.

J is TRBJ2-7 and V is TRBV19; D is unresolved. Germline assignment: CDR1 LNHDA and CDR2 SQIVND (reference sequence). The V and J ends lost 1 base and 0 bases respectively, with 13 bases between them. This CDR3 spans 16 amino acids. CDR3 amino acids: CASSIGGGRSSYEQYF. The CDR3, as DNA: TGTGCCAGTAGTATAGGAGGCGGAAGAAGCTCCTACGAGCAGTACTTC.